Listed here are 29 T cell receptor beta chains from one sample, sequenced in a study of control samples from healthy donors and cancer patients. The data were produced by immunoSEQ multiplex PCR, yet TCRdb's version contains in-frame clones alone and is incomplete. The table shows roughly 73,000 clones, with 92% occurring only once. Specimen: blood. The source is a woman between 55 and 75 years old in good health.

The chain joins TRBV28 to TRBJ1-5; D is uncertain. Per the germline V gene, CDR1 is MDHEN and CDR2 is SYDVKM. Trimming removed 5 bases at V and 0 bases at J, with 5 bases between. The CDR3 loop spans 13 amino acids. The CDR3 here is CASSRSSNQPQHF. The CDR3 DNA sequence: TGTGCCAGCAGTAGATCTAGCAATCAGCCCCAGCATTTT.

This chain connects TRBV18 to TRBJ1-5; perhaps TRBD1 as D (5 bases). The germline V and J ends were trimmed by 5 bases and 6 bases, with 20 bases remaining between them. CDR1 and CDR2 from the germline V gene are KGHSH and LQKENI. The CDR3 spans 16 residues. The CDR3 protein is CASSELQTAGIQPQHF. In nucleotides, the CDR3 is TGTGCCAGCTCAGAGCTGCAGACAGCGGGTATTCAGCCCCAGCATTTT.

The J gene is TRBJ2-7, the V gene TRBV7-9; D tentatively fits TRBD1 or TRBD2 (5 bases each). The CDR3 contains 15 residues. The ends were cut back, 4 bases at V and 1 base at J, with 14 bases in the middle. Germline V gives CDR1 SEHNR, CDR2 FQNEAQ (reference sequence). CDR3 in amino acids: CASSSRDGVSYEQYF. Written as DNA, the CDR3 is TGTGCCAGCAGCTCACGGGACGGGGTTTCCTACGAGCAGTACTTC.

V is TRBV5-1 and J is TRBJ2-5; D unclear. The V gene's germline CDR1 is SGHRS and CDR2 YFSETQ. V was clipped by 7 bases and J by 2 bases, with 18 bases between them. The CDR3 contains 15 residues. The CDR3 DNA reads TGCGCCAGCGGCAAGACGGGTCCAACACAAGAGACCCAGTACTTC. This gives the protein CASGKTGPTQETQYF. The full variable domain, completed using reference TRBV5-1 and TRBJ2-5, is KAGVTQTPRYLIKTRGQQVTLSCSPISGHRSVSWYQQTPGQGLQFLFEYFSETQRNKGNFPGRFSGRQFSNSRSEMNVSTLELGDSALYLCASGKTGPTQETQYFGPGTRLLVL.

The rearrangement uses TRBV5-4 and TRBJ2-7, with a tentative D call TRBD2 (6 bases). CDR1 SGHNT and CDR2 YYREEE come from the germline V gene (reference sequence). The germline V and J ends were trimmed by 3 bases and 4 bases, with 11 bases remaining between them. The CDR3 consists of 13 residues. The DNA for the CDR3 is TGTGCCAGCAGCTCAGCGGGCGCGTACGAGCAGTACTTC. As protein: CASSSAGAYEQYF.

The V gene is TRBV28, the J gene TRBJ2-1, with TRBD2 matching 10 bases. Germline V gene data show CDR1 as MDHEN and CDR2 as SYDVKM. The CDR3 runs 14 residues. V gave up 1 base and J gave up 6 bases; unmatched junction bases: 0. CDR3 sequence: CASSLLAGGNEQFF. The DNA of the CDR3 is TGTGCCAGCAGTTTATTAGCGGGAGGCAATGAGCAGTTCTTC.

This clone was detected only once. The chain employs TRBV14 and TRBJ2-3; D ambiguous. This CDR3 has 13 residues. Trimming removed 3 bases from V and 4 bases from J, with 8 bases in between. Germline V lookup: CDR1 SGHDN, CDR2 FVKESK. Written as DNA, the CDR3 is TGTGCCAGCAGCCATTATACCGCAGATACGCAGTATTTT. Its protein product is CASSHYTADTQYF.

This clone has just one count. This chain connects TRBV10-1 to TRBJ2-1; D may be TRBD2 (5 bases). Trimming shortened V by 8 bases and J by 0 bases, and 5 bases separated the two germline ends. This CDR3 is built from 12 residues. Germline-derived CDR1 and CDR2 are WNHNN and SYGVQD (reference sequence). The CDR3 protein is CASGSSYNEQFF. In DNA form, the CDR3 reads TGCGCCAGCGGGAGCTCCTACAATGAGCAGTTCTTC.

The V gene is TRBV18, the J gene TRBJ1-4; 8 bases map to TRBD1. Trimming removed 6 bases from V and 8 bases from J; junction bases left unmatched: 11. This CDR3 region has 15 residues. Germline V gives CDR1 KGHSH, CDR2 LQKENI. This chain's CDR3 is CASSPRTGIGEKLFF. CDR3 nucleotides: TGTGCCAGCTCCCCCCGGACAGGGATCGGAGAAAAACTGTTTTTT.

V and J are TRBV5-1 and TRBJ2-5; tentatively, D is TRBD1 or TRBD2 (6 bases each). V was cut by 6 bases and J by 5 bases, with 17 bases left in between. This CDR3 spans 14 amino acids. CDR1 SGHRS and CDR2 YFSETQ come from the germline V gene. The CDR3 reads CASTNVGGDETQYF. The DNA for the CDR3 is TGCGCCAGCACCAATGTGGGGGGCGATGAGACCCAGTACTTC.

The rearrangement uses TRBV5-4 and TRBJ1-2; D is uncertain. Germline CDR1 is SGHNT and CDR2 is YYREEE (reference sequence). Trimming shortened V by 0 bases and J by 8 bases, and 8 bases separated the two germline ends. This CDR3 contains 12 residues. The chain's CDR3 is CASSLGGRGYTF. The CDR3 nucleotides read TGTGCCAGCAGCTTGGGTGGGAGAGGCTACACCTTC.

The CDR3 spells CASSPGGGDEQYF. CDR3 in DNA: TGTGCCAGCTCACCAGGGGGGGGAGACGAGCAGTACTTC. The genes are TRBV18 and TRBJ2-7; 7 bases map to TRBD2. This CDR3 is built from 13 residues. In germline, CDR1 is KGHSH, CDR2 LQKENI. V shed 2 bases and J 5 bases; nucleotides not matched to a gene: 3.

The V and J genes are TRBV5-1 and TRBJ1-5; D possibly corresponds to TRBD1 (5 bases). With 4 bases removed from V and 6 bases from J, the gap between germline ends came to 17 bases. The CDR3 loop spans 15 amino acids. Germline values: CDR1 SGHRS, CDR2 YFSETQ. The CDR3 protein is CASSPGGASSQPQHF. Written as DNA, the CDR3 is TGCGCCAGCAGCCCGGGCGGGGCGAGCTCTCAGCCCCAGCATTTT.

The CDR3 DNA is TGCAGCGTTGAATTTTTGGCAGGGGGAGGGTACGAGCAGTACTTC. It translates to CSVEFLAGGGYEQYF. The rearrangement uses TRBV29-1 and TRBJ2-7, with D perhaps being TRBD1 or TRBD2 (7 bases each). With 2 bases removed from V and 4 bases from J, the gap between germline ends came to 18 bases. CDR3 length: 15 amino acids. Looked up from germline, CDR1 is SQVTM and CDR2 is ANQGSEA.

The chain has TRBV5-4 and TRBJ2-3; D unresolved. V was shortened by 4 bases and J by 1 base, with 13 bases between the two germline ends. Germline CDR1 and CDR2: SGHNT and YYREEE (reference sequence). CDR3 length: 15 amino acids. CDR3 residues: CASSPRGSRTDTQYF. The CDR3 coding sequence is TGTGCCAGCAGCCCCCGTGGGTCCCGCACAGATACGCAGTATTTT.

This clone has just one count. The chain joins TRBV9 to TRBJ1-4; maybe TRBD1 (5 bases). Trimming took 2 bases from V and 8 from J, leaving 16 bases between them. Germline loops: CDR1 SGDLS, CDR2 YYNGEE. There are 15 residues in the CDR3. The CDR3 protein is CASSVDSFSGEKLFF. Written as DNA, the CDR3 is TGTGCCAGCAGCGTTGACAGTTTCTCGGGCGAAAAACTGTTTTTT.

The chain joins TRBV28 to TRBJ1-2; D is undetermined. V was trimmed by 6 bases and J by 7 bases, leaving 33 bases between them. CDR1 and CDR2 from the germline V gene are MDHEN and SYDVKM. The CDR3 extends over 19 amino acids. The CDR3 here is CASSRKQSRAQMGLRGYTF. In DNA, the CDR3 is TGTGCCAGCAGCCGAAAACAATCGAGGGCACAAATGGGTTTACGTGGCTACACCTTC.

The genes are TRBV28 and TRBJ1-4, with a tentative D call TRBD1 (6 bases). The CDR3 has 16 amino acids. CDR1 and CDR2 (germline): MDHEN, SYDVKM. The ends were cut back, 5 bases at V and 6 bases at J, with 19 bases in the middle. This chain's CDR3 is CASSPGDLRDDEKLFF. The CDR3 DNA follows: TGTGCCAGCAGTCCAGGGGACCTCAGGGATGATGAAAAACTGTTTTTT.

The genes are TRBV4-1 and TRBJ1-2; 7 nucleotides line up with TRBD1. From germline, CDR1 is MGHRA and CDR2 YSYEKL. V shed 2 bases, J shed 0 bases, and the junction held 6 bases outside the gene matches. The CDR3 is 16 amino acids. CDR3 in DNA: TGCGCCAGCAGCCAACAAAACAGGGGACCTAACTATGGCTACACCTTC. This gives the protein CASSQQNRGPNYGYTF.

The genes are TRBV7-3 and TRBJ2-1, with 10 positions matching TRBD2. This CDR3 has 15 amino acids. Trimming cost V 4 bases and J 6 bases; bases outside gene matches: 6. The V gene's germline CDR1 is SGHTA and CDR2 FQGTGA. CDR3 loop: CASSYSSGSTNEQFF. CDR3 sequence (DNA): TGTGCCAGCAGCTATTCTAGCGGGAGCACCAATGAGCAGTTCTTC.

The chain recombines TRBV27 with TRBJ2-1, with D maybe TRBD1 (6 bases). Germline V gene data show CDR1 as MNHEY and CDR2 as SMNVEV (reference sequence). The CDR3 has 15 amino acids. Trimming shortened V by 1 base and J by 6 bases, and 13 bases separated the two germline ends. CDR3 region: CASSLFSGQPNEQFF. As DNA, the CDR3 is TGTGCCAGCAGTTTATTCTCGGGACAACCCAATGAGCAGTTCTTC.

V is TRBV24-1 and J is TRBJ2-2, with 8 bases that match TRBD1. This CDR3 is 16 amino acids long. Germline CDR1 KGHDR, CDR2 SFDVKD. Trimming took 4 bases from V and 5 from J; bases not matched to a gene: 8. DNA for the CDR3: TGTGCCACCAGTGAACCAGGACAGGGAGGAACCGGGGAGCTGTTTTTT. The encoded protein is CATSEPGQGGTGELFF.

The CDR3 is CASSGTDGEKLFF. CDR3 DNA: TGTGCCAGCAGCGGGACGGACGGTGAAAAACTGTTTTTT. J is TRBJ1-4 and V is TRBV11-2, with TRBD1 as a possible D gene (5 bases). The CDR3 runs to 13 residues. Trimming cost V 5 bases and J 7 bases, with 11 bases left between them. CDR1 and CDR2 (germline): SGHAT, FQNNGV.

V and J are TRBV19 and TRBJ2-4, with D unresolved. The CDR3 has 16 residues. Deletions cut 3 bases from V and 0 bases from J, with 12 bases between. CDR1 LNHDA and CDR2 SQIVND come from the germline V gene (reference sequence). CDR3 in DNA: TGTGCCAGTAGTATTCTCAGCAACCTAGCCAAAAACATTCAGTACTTC. Protein: CASSILSNLAKNIQYF.

The chain is built from TRBV30 and TRBJ1-2; 8 nucleotides match TRBD1. The junction had 15 bases not matched to a gene; V was cut back by 2 bases and J by 4 bases. The CDR3 covers 17 residues. CDR1 and CDR2 from the germline V gene are GTSNPN and SVGIG (reference sequence). In DNA, the CDR3 is TGTGCCTGGAGTTCACAGTCTCAGGGGGCGCGGGCCTATGGCTACACCTTC. Translated, it gives CAWSSQSQGARAYGYTF.

The chain employs TRBV5-1 and TRBJ1-1; no clear D. The V end lost 1 base, the J end lost 3 bases, and 10 bases lay between the germline ends. This CDR3 spans 14 amino acids. From germline, CDR1 is SGHRS and CDR2 YFSETQ. In nucleotides, the CDR3 is TGCGCCAGCAGCTTGCTGGGGTCGCACACTGAAGCTTTCTTT. This translates into CASSLLGSHTEAFF.

The chain recombines TRBV7-2 with TRBJ1-3; 9 nucleotides agree with TRBD1. With 1 base clipped from V and 3 bases from J, the junction kept 4 bases outside the gene matches. From germline, CDR1 is SGHTA and CDR2 FQGNSA. This CDR3 region has 16 residues. The CDR3 DNA reads TGTGCCAGCAGCTTAGGGGGACAGGGAATTGGAAACACCATATATTTT. It translates to CASSLGGQGIGNTIYF.

Only a few counts were recorded for this clone. The rearrangement links TRBV12-3 or TRBV12-4 to TRBJ2-1; D is unresolved. Between the trimmed V and J ends, which lost 8 bases and 8 bases, there was a span of 7 bases. The CDR3 consists of 10 residues. The CDR3 nucleotides read TGTGCCAGCGGCGAGCATGAGCAGTTCTTC. Translating gives CASGEHEQFF.

The chain links TRBV5-1 to TRBJ2-7, with 7 positions matching TRBD2. Germline V CDR1 and CDR2: SGHRS, YFSETQ. This CDR3 contains 14 residues. V was pared by 4 bases and J by 4 bases, with 8 bases of the junction left unmatched. DNA of the CDR3: TGCGCCAGCAGCATGAGGGAGGGCCCGTACGAGCAGTACTTC. Translation: CASSMREGPYEQYF. Based on the CDR3 plus reference TRBV5-1 and TRBJ2-7, the full variable domain is KAGVTQTPRYLIKTRGQQVTLSCSPISGHRSVSWYQQTPGQGLQFLFEYFSETQRNKGNFPGRFSGRQFSNSRSEMNVSTLELGDSALYLCASSMREGPYEQYFGPGTRLTVT.